The next 2 T cell receptor beta chains were all read from a single sample in a study of blood T cells in healthy people across ages. Through a sample-barcoded 5' primer and a J-beta primer mix, a second PCR was run for roughly 6 to 11 cycles. TCRdb reprocessed the 5' RACE reads with MiXCR, giving one entry per CDR3 protein. Of about 1.4 million distinct CDR3 sequences listed, 45% to 70% are singletons. The sequenced sample consisted of blood. The receptors here all came from a man aged 18 to 30 in good health.

This clonotype was seen ten or more times. V usage is TRBV20-1 and J usage is TRBJ1-5; D is undetermined. The CDR3 is 15 residues long. Between the trimmed V and J ends, which lost 6 bases and 2 bases, there was a span of 17 bases. Per the germline V gene, CDR1 is DFQATT and CDR2 is SNEGSKA (reference sequence). CDR3: CSAAPRVTGNQPQHF. In DNA form, the CDR3 reads TGCAGTGCAGCCCCCAGAGTGACGGGCAATCAGCCCCAGCATTTT.

The rearrangement uses TRBV5-1 and TRBJ2-1, with D possibly being TRBD2 (6 bases). CDR1 SGHRS and CDR2 YFSETQ come from the germline V gene. This CDR3 has 15 amino acids. The V end was cut by 4 bases, the J end by 5 bases, with 16 bases between. CDR3 in DNA: TGCGCCAGCAGCGTGGGGACTCTCGGACACAATGAGCAGTTCTTC. Encoded protein: CASSVGTLGHNEQFF.